This T cell receptor (beta chain) was identified in a study of metastatic and nonmetastatic thyroid tumors. At the level of the study: Peripheral blood and tumor or nodule samples from malignant and benign thyroid patients were compared. General study points: TCR beta diversity was reportedly significantly higher in malignant thyroid tumors than benign nodules, in blood and tumor.

Through MiXCR, TCRdb re-clonotyped the PCR reads. The sample yields more than 10,000 clones, about 27% seen once. Patients had received no treatment of any kind before thyroid surgery. The germline gives CDR1 LGHNA, CDR2 YSLEER. V lost 3 bases, J lost 6 bases, and 20 bases lay in between. There are 16 residues in the CDR3. Of note for this clone: The antigen remains unidentified.

The sequenced sample was adjacent normal tissue. The chain links TRBV4-3 to TRBJ1-2; D gene uncertain. This receptor was obtained from a male donor with papillary thyroid cancer or a benign thyroid nodule (not recorded which). Some clones in this sample may be carry-over from other donors' samples. For the CDR3, the DNA is TGCGCCAGCAGCCAGGATCTGAGCCTCAAGGGTCATGGCTACACCTTC. Translation gives CASSQDLSLKGHGYTF.